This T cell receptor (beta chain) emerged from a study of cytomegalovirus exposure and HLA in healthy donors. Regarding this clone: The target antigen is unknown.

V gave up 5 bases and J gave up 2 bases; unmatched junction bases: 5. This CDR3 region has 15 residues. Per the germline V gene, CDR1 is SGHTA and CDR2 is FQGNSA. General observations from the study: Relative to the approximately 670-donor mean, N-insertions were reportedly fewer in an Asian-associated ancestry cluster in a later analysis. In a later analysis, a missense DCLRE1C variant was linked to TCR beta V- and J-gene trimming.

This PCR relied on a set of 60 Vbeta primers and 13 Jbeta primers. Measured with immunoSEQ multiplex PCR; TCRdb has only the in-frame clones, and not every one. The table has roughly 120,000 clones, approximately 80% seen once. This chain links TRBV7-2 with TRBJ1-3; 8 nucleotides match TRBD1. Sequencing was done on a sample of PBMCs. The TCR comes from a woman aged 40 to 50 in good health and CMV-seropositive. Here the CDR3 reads CASSPEDRAGNTIYF. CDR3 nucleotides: TGTGCCAGCAGCCCCGAGGACAGGGCTGGAAACACCATATATTTT. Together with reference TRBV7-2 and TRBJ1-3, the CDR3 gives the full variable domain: GAGVSQSPSNKVTEKGKDVELRCDPISGHTALYWYRQSLGQGLEFLIYFQGNSAPDKSGLPSDRFSAERTGGSVSTLTIQRTQQEDSAVYLCASSPEDRAGNTIYFGEGSWLTVV.